One and the same sample provided the 18 T cell receptor beta chains below, sequenced in a study of blood T cell repertoires in COVID-19. Clones were read by immunoSEQ multiplex PCR, and TCRdb kept only the in-frame ones, dropping some. The profile shows fewer than 130,000 clones, approximately 69% of them singletons. Sample: peripheral blood. The receptor set was obtained from an elderly man with acute or convalescent COVID-19.

The chain has TRBV19 and TRBJ2-6, with D uncertain. The CDR3 runs to 14 residues. V was trimmed by 8 bases and J by 4 bases, leaving 12 bases between them. Germline CDR1 and CDR2: LNHDA and SQIVND (reference sequence). This CDR3 is CASRSGSGANVLTF. CDR3 DNA: TGTGCCAGTCGTTCAGGATCCGGGGCCAACGTCCTGACTTTC.

V usage is TRBV2 and J usage is TRBJ1-1; D is ambiguous. This CDR3 is 15 amino acids long. The ends were cut back, 3 bases at V and 4 bases at J, with 15 bases in the middle. Germline V CDR1 and CDR2: SNHLY, FYNNEI. The CDR3 coding sequence is TGTGCCAGCAGTGAGCGACAATTAATGTTCACTGAAGCTTTCTTT. The encoded protein is CASSERQLMFTEAFF.

This clone was seen a single time. The V gene is TRBV6-2 or TRBV6-3, the J gene TRBJ2-1; perhaps TRBD2 as D (6 bases). The CDR3 has 13 residues. Trimming removed 0 bases from V and 12 bases from J, with 12 bases in between. Germline-derived CDR1 and CDR2 are MNHEY and SVGEGT. CDR3 in amino acids: CASSYSKLALQFF. The CDR3, as DNA: TGTGCCAGCAGTTACTCGAAACTAGCATTGCAGTTCTTC.

This chain links TRBV28 with TRBJ1-1, with D possibly TRBD1 on 5 matching bases. Trimming removed 7 bases from V and 3 bases from J, with 9 bases in between. Germline V gene data show CDR1 as MDHEN and CDR2 as SYDVKM. CDR3 length equals 12 residues. Written as DNA, the CDR3 is TGTGCCAGCAAGGACACGTACACTGAAGCTTTCTTT. Its protein product is CASKDTYTEAFF.

This clone occurred a few times. This chain joins TRBV10-3 and TRBJ2-5; tentatively, D is TRBD1 (5 bases). Per germline, CDR1 ENHRY and CDR2 SYGVKD. The CDR3 spans 11 residues. Trimming took 4 bases from V and 7 from J, leaving 7 bases between them. The CDR3 sequence is CAISARGTQYF. DNA of the CDR3: TGTGCCATCAGTGCAAGGGGGACCCAGTACTTC.

J is TRBJ2-5 and V is TRBV5-1, with D unclear. Per germline, CDR1 SGHRS and CDR2 YFSETQ. V lost 4 bases and J 3 bases, leaving 10 bases between the germline ends. The CDR3 contains 13 residues. CDR3 nucleotide sequence: TGCGCCAGCAGCCCAAACTACGAAGAGACCCAGTACTTC. Its translation: CASSPNYEETQYF.

The chain uses TRBV5-1 and TRBJ2-5; no definite D call. Germline V gene data show CDR1 as SGHRS and CDR2 as YFSETQ. The V end was cut by 0 bases, the J end by 4 bases, with 10 bases between. There are 14 residues in the CDR3. CDR3 sequence reads: CASSLVPVRETQYF. For the CDR3, the DNA is TGCGCCAGCAGCTTGGTTCCGGTAAGAGAGACCCAGTACTTC.

The rearrangement joins TRBV7-9 to TRBJ2-3; 10 positions match TRBD2. The CDR3 covers 15 residues. CDR1 and CDR2 from the germline V gene are SEHNR and FQNEAQ (reference sequence). V lost 5 bases and J lost 7; bases outside the gene matches: 9. In DNA, the CDR3 is TGTGCCAGCAGCCTAGAAATACTAGCGGGGAATACGCAGTATTTT. Translating it yields CASSLEILAGNTQYF.

The chain recombines TRBV29-1 with TRBJ2-1; D is possibly TRBD1 (5 bases). The germline V gene encodes CDR1 SQVTM and CDR2 ANQGSEA. The CDR3 runs to 13 residues. V lost 5 bases to trimming and J lost 5 bases, with 13 bases between them. CDR3 coding DNA: TGCAGCGTTTTGGTGGGGCCAAACAATGAGCAGTTCTTC. Protein sequence: CSVLVGPNNEQFF.

V gene TRBV2 combines with J gene TRBJ2-1; 11 bases agree with TRBD2. CDR3 length equals 18 residues. Trimming at V came to 11 bases and at J to 5 bases, leaving 20 bases not matched to a gene. Germline V gene sequence: CDR1 SNHLY, CDR2 FYNNEI. The CDR3 sequence is CASQSRGVVLAGDNEQFF. The CDR3 coding sequence is TGTGCCTCCCAATCAAGAGGGGTGGTACTAGCGGGGGACAATGAGCAGTTCTTC.

The chain links TRBV6-2 or TRBV6-3 to TRBJ1-4; the match to TRBD1 covers 8 bases. In germline, CDR1 is MNHEY, CDR2 SVGEGT. Losses at the gene ends were 6 bases for V and 6 bases for J; bases not matched to a gene: 15. The CDR3 has 17 amino acids. This chain's CDR3 is CASSLAPDRGSYEKLFF. The CDR3 DNA follows: TGTGCCAGCAGCCTCGCACCTGACAGGGGAAGTTATGAAAAACTGTTTTTT.

This clone was seen a single time. The V and J genes are TRBV11-2 and TRBJ2-2, with D uncertain. Germline V gene sequence: CDR1 SGHAT, CDR2 FQNNGV. The CDR3 covers 15 residues. Trimming removed 0 bases at V and 3 bases at J, with 8 bases between. The CDR3 nucleotides are TGTGCCAGCAGCTTAGATCGACTCTACACCGGGGAGCTGTTTTTT. It yields the protein CASSLDRLYTGELFF.

This chain uses TRBV9 with TRBJ2-1; a weak D match, TRBD2 (6 bases). The germline V gene encodes CDR1 SGDLS and CDR2 YYNGEE. The CDR3 has 16 residues. V was cut by 4 bases and J by 4 bases, with 18 bases left in between. In DNA, the CDR3 is TGTGCCAGCAGCCCTTTTAGCGGCGACCTTTACAATGAGCAGTTCTTC. Translation: CASSPFSGDLYNEQFF.

The V call is TRBV29-1, the J call TRBJ1-2; 7 nucleotides agree with TRBD1. With 7 bases clipped from V and 6 bases from J, the junction kept 11 bases outside the gene matches. From germline, CDR1 is SQVTM and CDR2 ANQGSEA. The CDR3 totals 13 residues. The CDR3, as DNA: TGCAGCGCTGGACAGGAATTGATCGATGGCTACACCTTC. Amino acids: CSAGQELIDGYTF.

The J gene is TRBJ1-1, the V gene TRBV4-3, with D possibly being TRBD1 (6 bases). This CDR3 region has 14 residues. The V end was cut by 6 bases, the J end by 5 bases, with 16 bases between. Germline CDR1 is LGHNA and CDR2 is YSLEER. CDR3 bases: TGCGCCAGCAGTTACAGGGTACGGAGTACTGAAGCTTTCTTT. Its translation: CASSYRVRSTEAFF.

The CDR3 is CASSRQENTEAFF. The CDR3 region has the DNA TGTGCCAGCAGCCGACAAGAGAACACTGAAGCTTTCTTT. V is TRBV7-2 and J is TRBJ1-1, with D unclear. The CDR3 covers 13 residues. From germline, CDR1 is SGHTA and CDR2 FQGNSA. Trimming took 5 bases from V and 1 from J, leaving 8 bases between them.

The chain joins TRBV5-1 to TRBJ2-3; 12 positions match TRBD2. V gave up 1 base and J gave up 0 bases; unmatched junction bases: 6. The CDR3 spans 18 residues. Looked up from germline, CDR1 is SGHRS and CDR2 is YFSETQ. The CDR3 loop reads CASSLWTSGTASTDTQYF. The CDR3 region has the DNA TGCGCCAGCAGCTTGTGGACTAGCGGGACCGCTAGCACAGATACGCAGTATTTT.

The chain joins TRBV10-3 to TRBJ1-2; 11 bases match TRBD1. CDR1 is ENHRY, CDR2 SYGVKD, per germline. V dropped 8 bases and J dropped 4; count of bases not matched to a gene: 6. The CDR3 is made up of 14 amino acids. CDR3 region: CAILPGQGAYGYTF. The CDR3, as DNA: TGTGCCATCCTGCCCGGACAGGGGGCCTATGGCTACACCTTC.